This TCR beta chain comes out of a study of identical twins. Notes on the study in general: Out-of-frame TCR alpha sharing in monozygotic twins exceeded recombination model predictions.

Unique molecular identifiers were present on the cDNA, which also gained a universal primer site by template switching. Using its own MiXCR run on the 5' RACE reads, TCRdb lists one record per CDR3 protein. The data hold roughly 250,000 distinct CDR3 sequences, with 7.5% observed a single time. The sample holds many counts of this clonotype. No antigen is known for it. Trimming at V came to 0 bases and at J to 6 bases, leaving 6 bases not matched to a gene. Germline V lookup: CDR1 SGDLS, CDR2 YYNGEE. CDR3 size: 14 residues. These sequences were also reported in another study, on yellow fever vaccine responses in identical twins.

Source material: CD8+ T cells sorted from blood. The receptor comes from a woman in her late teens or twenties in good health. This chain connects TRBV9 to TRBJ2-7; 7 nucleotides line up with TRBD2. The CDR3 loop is CASSVGGGEIEQYF. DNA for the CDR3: TGTGCCAGCAGCGTAGGGGGAGGGGAGATCGAGCAGTACTTC.